Detailed here is one TCR beta chain. This entry comes from a study of T cell changes during pregnancy in multiple sclerosis. CDR1 is SNHLY, CDR2 FYNNEI, per germline. The CDR3 has 12 residues. V lost 6 bases and J 8 bases, leaving 11 bases between the germline ends. Only in-frame clones appear in the TCRdb table, and some are missing; sequencing was by immunoSEQ multiplex PCR. This sample has tens of thousands of clones, with 92% found just once. The TCR comes from a female donor with multiple sclerosis, enrolled in a pregnancy study. The chain is built from TRBV2 and TRBJ2-1; a possible D gene is TRBD1 (5 bases). The specimen was CD4+ T cells from peripheral blood mononuclear cells, collected in the third trimester of pregnancy. CDR3 DNA: TGTGCCAGCAGGACGGAAGGGGATGAGCAGTTCTTC. It codes for CASRTEGDEQFF. The full variable domain, with the rest looked up from reference TRBV2 and TRBJ2-1, is EPEVTQTPSHQVTQMGQEVILRCVPISNHLYFYWYRQILGQKVEFLVSFYNNEISEKSEIFDDQFSVERPDGSNFTLKIRSTKLEDSAMYFCASRTEGDEQFFGPGTRLTVL.